These 21 T cell receptor beta chains were sequenced from one sample in a study of T-cell reconstitution after alpha-beta-depleted transplantation in children. It was with unique molecular identifiers that the TCRbeta library was prepared. In TCRdb, the PCR reads were re-called with MiXCR into one record per CDR3 protein. The sample has approximately 800,000 distinct CDR3 sequences, roughly 15% seen once. The sequences come from PBMCs, mostly from graft donor cells, collected 360 days after TCRalphabeta/CD19-depleted stem cell transplant. The receptor source for this set is a male patient younger than 18 who had a stem cell transplant for acute lymphoblastic leukemia, so the T cells may come from the graft donor.

The rearrangement joins TRBV10-3 to TRBJ2-1, with TRBD2 matching 7 bases. This CDR3 comprises 19 residues. Germline assignment: CDR1 ENHRY and CDR2 SYGVKD. Trimming cost V 3 bases and J 6 bases; bases outside gene matches: 20. DNA of the CDR3: TGTGCCATCAGTGAAGTCCCCAAAGCCAAGCGGGAATTTTTCAATGAGCAGTTCTTC. This encodes CAISEVPKAKREFFNEQFF.

This clonotype turned up a few times. The rearrangement joins TRBV12-3 or TRBV12-4 to TRBJ2-3; 11 positions match TRBD2. The CDR3 loop spans 13 amino acids. V lost 4 bases and J lost 9; bases outside the gene matches: 3. The CDR3 region is CASSSLAGGTQYF. The DNA of the CDR3 is TGTGCCAGCAGTTCCCTAGCGGGGGGCACGCAGTATTTT.

This clonotype came up many times. The rearrangement joins TRBV5-1 to TRBJ1-1; 9 bases fit TRBD1. CDR3 length equals 16 residues. With 0 bases clipped from V and 2 bases from J, the junction kept 5 bases outside the gene matches. Germline CDR1 and CDR2: SGHRS and YFSETQ. The CDR3 sequence: CASSLAPDRGNTEAFF. The DNA of the CDR3 is TGCGCCAGCAGCTTGGCTCCGGACAGGGGAAACACTGAAGCTTTCTTT.

The chain couples TRBV20-1 to TRBJ2-7; D unresolved. Trimming removed 0 bases from V and 3 bases from J, with 12 bases in between. The CDR3 is 14 amino acids. Germline V CDR1 and CDR2: DFQATT, SNEGSKA (reference sequence). The chain's CDR3 is CSARDEALIYEQYF. The CDR3 coding sequence is TGCAGTGCTAGAGATGAGGCTCTAATCTACGAGCAGTACTTC.

The gene calls are TRBV4-2 and TRBJ2-1, with 10 nucleotides matching TRBD2. This CDR3 is built from 19 residues. Germline V gives CDR1 LGHNA, CDR2 YNFKEQ. Germline trimming cut 0 bases from V and 6 bases from J; bases unmatched to any gene: 14. The CDR3 is CASSQDLVRLAGVSNEQFF. The CDR3 DNA is TGTGCCAGCAGCCAAGATCTGGTAAGGCTAGCGGGAGTCTCCAATGAGCAGTTCTTC.

The chain employs TRBV11-2 and TRBJ2-7, with a possible D match to TRBD2 (7 bases). V lost 2 bases to trimming and J lost 7 bases, with 15 bases between them. This CDR3 region has 14 residues. Germline V CDR1 and CDR2: SGHAT, FQNNGV. CDR3 sequence (DNA): TGTGCCAGCAGCTTACTTGGAGGGGGGGCTGAGCAGTACTTC. Translation: CASSLLGGGAEQYF.

This clonotype showed up many times. The V gene is TRBV5-1, the J gene TRBJ1-5; D not resolved. CDR1 and CDR2 from the germline V gene are SGHRS and YFSETQ. CDR3 length: 14 residues. Trimming stripped 3 bases from V and 2 bases from J, with 9 bases between. CDR3 sequence: CASSSDGGNQPQHF. CDR3 nucleotide sequence: TGCGCCAGCAGCTCGGACGGTGGCAATCAGCCCCAGCATTTT.

This clonotype was counted at least ten times. This rearrangement joins TRBV14 to TRBJ2-7; 11 bases match TRBD1. CDR1 SGHDN and CDR2 FVKESK come from the germline V gene. V shed 4 bases and J 4 bases; nucleotides not matched to a gene: 12. This CDR3 is 17 amino acids long. CDR3: CASSRIPGQGVRYEQYF. In DNA, the CDR3 is TGTGCCAGCAGCCGGATCCCGGGACAGGGGGTTCGGTACGAGCAGTACTTC.

J is TRBJ1-2 and V is TRBV9, with 7 bases lining up with TRBD1. From germline, CDR1 is SGDLS and CDR2 YYNGEE. This CDR3 has 17 residues. V was pared by 3 bases and J by 3 bases, with 14 bases of the junction left unmatched. CDR3 in DNA: TGTGCCAGCAGCGCCAGAGAGGCAGGGGGGCACTACTATGGCTACACCTTC. This encodes CASSAREAGGHYYGYTF.

In its sample, this clonotype was seen a few times. The chain links TRBV4-1 to TRBJ2-3, with D unresolved. The germline CDR1 and CDR2 sequences are MGHRA and YSYEKL. V was pared by 4 bases and J by 1 base, with 12 bases between. CDR3 length: 15 amino acids. This CDR3 reads CASSLISLRTDTQYF. The CDR3 DNA sequence: TGCGCCAGCAGCCTAATATCTTTGCGCACAGATACGCAGTATTTT.

The V call is TRBV5-5, the J call TRBJ1-5, with D hard to call. V was trimmed by 0 bases and J by 6 bases, leaving 13 bases between them. CDR3 length equals 15 residues. The germline V gene encodes CDR1 SGHKS and CDR2 YYEKEE (reference sequence). CDR3 DNA: TGTGCCAGCAGCTTGGTCGGCGGCTCCGGTCAGCCCCAGCATTTT. Its translation is CASSLVGGSGQPQHF.

The table lists this clonotype with many counts. The rearrangement uses TRBV9 and TRBJ2-3, with unresolved D. Germline V gene data show CDR1 as SGDLS and CDR2 as YYNGEE. This CDR3 is 14 amino acids long. Deletions cut 4 bases from V and 6 bases from J, with 15 bases between. The CDR3 coding sequence is TGTGCCAGCAGCCAGATCTACCCCCGTGATACGCAGTATTTT. The encoded protein is CASSQIYPRDTQYF.

This clonotype was picked up a small number of times. In nucleotides, the CDR3 is TGCGCCAGCAGCCACCCTGCCGGGACTAACCCCTACGAGCAGTACTTC. This encodes CASSHPAGTNPYEQYF. The chain is built from TRBV4-1 and TRBJ2-7; 7 nucleotides agree with TRBD2. V gave up 3 bases and J gave up 2 bases; unmatched junction bases: 10. The germline V gene has CDR1 MGHRA and CDR2 YSYEKL. There are 16 residues in the CDR3.

This clonotype was recorded a few times. This sequence joins TRBV3-1 and TRBJ2-2, with unresolved D. The germline CDR1 and CDR2 sequences are LGHDT and YNNKEL (reference sequence). V was pared by 2 bases and J by 2 bases, with 6 bases between. This CDR3 has 14 residues. The CDR3 coding sequence is TGTGCCAGCAGCCAAACAGTAAACACCGGGGAGCTGTTTTTT. Translating gives CASSQTVNTGELFF.

The gene calls are TRBV5-1 and TRBJ2-2; D unclear. This CDR3 has 13 residues. V lost 4 bases and J lost 4, with 8 bases in between. CDR1 and CDR2 from the germline V gene are SGHRS and YFSETQ. The CDR3 DNA is TGCGCCAGCAGCCACTCCGGCACCGGGGAGCTGTTTTTT. Residues: CASSHSGTGELFF.

This clonotype has only a few counts. One junction end disagrees with the germline gene, perhaps due to a read error. V and J are TRBV5-1 and TRBJ1-1; D unclear. There are 10 residues in the CDR3. Germline values: CDR1 SGHRS, CDR2 YFSETQ. The CDR3 reads CASSLLALHF. The CDR3 DNA sequence: TGCGCCAGCAGCTTGCTGGCCCTTCACTTT.

This clonotype was counted many times. The rearrangement links TRBV5-1 to TRBJ1-2, with D perhaps matching TRBD1 (5 bases). The V and J ends lost 0 bases and 5 bases respectively, with 8 bases between them. This CDR3 has 13 amino acids. Germline loops: CDR1 SGHRS, CDR2 YFSETQ. CDR3 DNA sequence: TGCGCCAGCAGCTTGGCTGGGGGGTATGGCTACACCTTC. This gives the protein CASSLAGGYGYTF.

This clonotype has more than one count but fewer than ten. The chain joins TRBV7-2 to TRBJ2-4, with D tentatively TRBD2 (5 bases). The CDR3 extends over 14 amino acids. The germline gives CDR1 SGHTA, CDR2 FQGNSA. V was shortened by 1 base and J by 7 bases, with 11 bases between the two germline ends. The CDR3 region is CASSLELVGNIQYF. In nucleotides, the CDR3 is TGTGCCAGCAGCTTAGAACTAGTCGGGAACATTCAGTACTTC.

The genes are TRBV4-1 and TRBJ1-2; D may be TRBD1 (6 bases). The CDR3 is 15 amino acids. Germline V lookup: CDR1 MGHRA, CDR2 YSYEKL. Trimming stripped 2 bases from V and 4 bases from J, with 14 bases between. CDR3 sequence: CASSQPAAGVYGYTF. CDR3 DNA: TGCGCCAGCAGCCAACCCGCGGCAGGGGTCTATGGCTACACCTTC.

The sample holds a few counts of this clonotype. This chain connects TRBV7-9 to TRBJ2-2; no definite D call. The CDR3 totals 15 residues. The V gene lost 1 base and the J gene lost 1 base, with 7 bases spanning the gap. CDR1 is SEHNR, CDR2 FQNEAQ, per germline (reference sequence). CDR3 bases: TGTGCCAGCAGCTTAGTATGGGAGAACACCGGGGAGCTGTTTTTT. Protein sequence: CASSLVWENTGELFF.

This clonotype was seen a few times. The J gene is TRBJ2-1, the V gene TRBV10-1; D call uncertain. The CDR3 length is 13 residues. CDR1 and CDR2 (germline): WNHNN, SYGVQD (reference sequence). The V gene lost 2 bases and the J gene lost 4 bases, with 6 bases spanning the gap. The CDR3 loop is CASSETDYNEQFF. The CDR3 DNA follows: TGCGCCAGCAGTGAGACTGATTACAATGAGCAGTTCTTC.